The next 3 T cell receptor beta chains were all read from a single sample in a study of long-term antiretroviral therapy in people with HIV. With survey level as its setting, the immunoSEQ assay was v3.0. The data were produced by immunoSEQ multiplex PCR, yet TCRdb's version contains in-frame clones alone and is incomplete. The top ten clones hold 5.6% of a sample with roughly 21,000 clones, about four fifths of them seen once. The sequencing used unsorted PBMCs, collected 0.2 years after starting antiretroviral therapy. The receptor set was obtained from a woman in her twenties or thirties with HIV.

Only one count was recorded for this clone. The CDR3 nucleotides are TGTGCCAGTAGTCTCCGAGGGGGGGATAATTCACCCCTCCACTTT. This gives the protein CASSLRGGDNSPLHF. This chain joins TRBV19 and TRBJ1-6; the D gene is possibly TRBD1 (6 bases). The CDR3 is made up of 15 amino acids. V lost 5 bases, J lost 5 bases, and 13 bases lay in between. Germline CDR1 reads LNHDA; CDR2 reads SQIVND (reference sequence).

The V call is TRBV18, the J call TRBJ1-3; D is uncertain. The CDR3 sequence is 15 residues long. Germline values: CDR1 KGHSH, CDR2 LQKENI. Trimming took 5 bases from V and 2 from J, leaving 13 bases between them. CDR3 in DNA: TGTGCCAGCTCAACGACCTGGGAGGCTGGAAACACCATATATTTT. Amino acid sequence: CASSTTWEAGNTIYF.

The CDR3 DNA sequence: TGTGCCAGCAGTCGACAGGGGTCCTACGAGCAGTACGTC. Its protein is CASSRQGSYEQYV. The chain uses TRBV6-1 and TRBJ2-7, with 8 bases that match TRBD1. CDR3 length: 13 amino acids. CDR1 is MNHNS, CDR2 SASEGT, per germline. V shed 5 bases and J 1 base; nucleotides not matched to a gene: 1.